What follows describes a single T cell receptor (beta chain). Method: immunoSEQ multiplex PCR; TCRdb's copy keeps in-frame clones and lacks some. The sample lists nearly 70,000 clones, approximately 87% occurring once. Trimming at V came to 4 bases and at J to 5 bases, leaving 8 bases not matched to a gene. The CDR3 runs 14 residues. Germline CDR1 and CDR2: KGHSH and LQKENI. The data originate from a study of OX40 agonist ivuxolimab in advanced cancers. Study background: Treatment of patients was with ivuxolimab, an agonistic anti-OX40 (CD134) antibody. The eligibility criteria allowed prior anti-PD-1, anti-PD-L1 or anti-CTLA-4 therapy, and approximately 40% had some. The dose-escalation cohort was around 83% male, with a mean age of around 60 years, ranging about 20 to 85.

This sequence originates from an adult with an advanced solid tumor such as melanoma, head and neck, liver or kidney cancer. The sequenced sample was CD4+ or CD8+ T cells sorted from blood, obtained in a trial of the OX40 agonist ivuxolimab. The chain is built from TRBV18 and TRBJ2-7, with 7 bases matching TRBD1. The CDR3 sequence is CASSLSGQGDEQYF. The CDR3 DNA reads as TGTGCCAGCTCACTGTCGGGGCAGGGGGACGAGCAGTACTTC.